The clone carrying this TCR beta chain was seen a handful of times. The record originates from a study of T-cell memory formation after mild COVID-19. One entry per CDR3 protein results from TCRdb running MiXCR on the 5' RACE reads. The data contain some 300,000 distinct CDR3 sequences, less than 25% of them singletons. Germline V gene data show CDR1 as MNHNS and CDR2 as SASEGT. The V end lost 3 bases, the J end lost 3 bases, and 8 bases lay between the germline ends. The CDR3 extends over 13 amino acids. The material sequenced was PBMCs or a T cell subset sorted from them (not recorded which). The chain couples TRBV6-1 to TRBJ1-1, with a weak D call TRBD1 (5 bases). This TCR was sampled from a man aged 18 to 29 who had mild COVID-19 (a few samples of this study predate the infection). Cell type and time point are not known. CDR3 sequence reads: CASSDRVDTEAFF. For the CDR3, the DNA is TGTGCCAGCAGTGACAGGGTGGACACTGAAGCTTTCTTT.